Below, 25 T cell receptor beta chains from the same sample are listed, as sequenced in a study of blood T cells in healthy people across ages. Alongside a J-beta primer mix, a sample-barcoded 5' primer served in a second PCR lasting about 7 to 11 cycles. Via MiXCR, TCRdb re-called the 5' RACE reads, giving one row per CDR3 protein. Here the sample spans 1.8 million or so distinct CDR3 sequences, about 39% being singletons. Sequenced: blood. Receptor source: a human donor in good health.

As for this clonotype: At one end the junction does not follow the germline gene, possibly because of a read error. CDR3 in DNA: TGCGCCGGCAGCTTCCAGGGGGCTGGCACTGAAGCTTTCTTT. It codes for CAGSFQGAGTEAFF. V and J are TRBV5-1 and TRBJ1-1, with 8 bases aligning to TRBD1. This CDR3 is built from 14 residues. Germline V CDR1 and CDR2: SGHRS, YFSETQ.

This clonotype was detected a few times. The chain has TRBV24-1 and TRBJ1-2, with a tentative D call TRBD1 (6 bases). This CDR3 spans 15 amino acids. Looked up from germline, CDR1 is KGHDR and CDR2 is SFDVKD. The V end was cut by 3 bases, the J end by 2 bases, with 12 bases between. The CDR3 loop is CATSDPATGNYGYTF. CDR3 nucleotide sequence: TGTGCCACCAGTGATCCAGCGACAGGAAACTATGGCTACACCTTC.

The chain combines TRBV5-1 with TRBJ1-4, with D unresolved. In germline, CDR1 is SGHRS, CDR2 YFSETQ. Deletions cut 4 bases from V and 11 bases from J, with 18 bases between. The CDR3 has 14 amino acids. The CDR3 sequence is CASSPNHQNGKLFF. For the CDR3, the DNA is TGCGCCAGCAGCCCGAATCACCAAAATGGGAAACTGTTTTTT.

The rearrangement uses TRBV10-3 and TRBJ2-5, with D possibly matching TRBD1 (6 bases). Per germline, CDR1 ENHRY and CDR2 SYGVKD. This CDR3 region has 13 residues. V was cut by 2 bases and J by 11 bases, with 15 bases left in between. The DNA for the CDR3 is TGTGCCATCAGTGAGGGGACACCGTACCAGCAGTACTTC. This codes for CAISEGTPYQQYF.

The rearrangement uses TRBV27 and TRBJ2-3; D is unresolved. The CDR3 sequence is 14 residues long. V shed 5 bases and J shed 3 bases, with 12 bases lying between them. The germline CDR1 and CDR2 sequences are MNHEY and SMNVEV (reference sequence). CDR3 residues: CASSNHQRTDTQYF. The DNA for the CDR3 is TGTGCCAGCAGTAACCACCAAAGGACAGATACGCAGTATTTT.

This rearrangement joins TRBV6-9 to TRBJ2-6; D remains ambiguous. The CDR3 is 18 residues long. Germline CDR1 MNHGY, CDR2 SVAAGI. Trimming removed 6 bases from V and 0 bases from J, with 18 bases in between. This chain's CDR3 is CASSTRWTGISGANVLTF. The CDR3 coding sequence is TGTGCCAGCAGCACCCGTTGGACGGGCATCTCTGGGGCCAACGTCCTGACTTTC.

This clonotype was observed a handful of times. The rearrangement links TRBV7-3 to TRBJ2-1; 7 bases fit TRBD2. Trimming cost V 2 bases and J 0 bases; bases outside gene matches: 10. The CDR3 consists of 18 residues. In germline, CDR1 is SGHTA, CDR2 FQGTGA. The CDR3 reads CASSLGGGGGNSYNEQFF. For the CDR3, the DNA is TGTGCCAGCAGCTTAGGTGGCGGCGGGGGAAACTCCTACAATGAGCAGTTCTTC.

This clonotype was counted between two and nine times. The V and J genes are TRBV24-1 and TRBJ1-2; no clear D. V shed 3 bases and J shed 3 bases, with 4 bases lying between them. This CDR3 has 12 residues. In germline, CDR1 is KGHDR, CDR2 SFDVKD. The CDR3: CATSDPHYGYTF. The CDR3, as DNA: TGTGCCACCAGTGATCCCCACTATGGCTACACCTTC.

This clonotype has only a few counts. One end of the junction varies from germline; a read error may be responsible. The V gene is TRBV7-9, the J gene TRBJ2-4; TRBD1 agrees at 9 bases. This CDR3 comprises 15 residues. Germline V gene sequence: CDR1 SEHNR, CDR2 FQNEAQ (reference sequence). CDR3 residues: CASTHRTGGDSIRYF. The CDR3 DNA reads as TGTGCCAGCACCCACCGAACAGGGGGCGATAGCATTCGGTACTTC.

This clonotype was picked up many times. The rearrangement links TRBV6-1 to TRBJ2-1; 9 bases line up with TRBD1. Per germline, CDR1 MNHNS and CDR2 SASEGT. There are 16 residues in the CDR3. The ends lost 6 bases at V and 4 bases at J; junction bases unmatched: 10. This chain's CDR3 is CASRGQGKDTYNEQFF. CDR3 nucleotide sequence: TGTGCCAGCAGGGGACAGGGCAAGGACACTTACAATGAGCAGTTCTTC.

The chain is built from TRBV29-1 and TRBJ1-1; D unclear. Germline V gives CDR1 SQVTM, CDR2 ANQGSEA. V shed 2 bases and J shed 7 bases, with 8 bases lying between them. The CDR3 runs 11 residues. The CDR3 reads CSVESGREAFF. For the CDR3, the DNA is TGCAGCGTTGAATCCGGGCGTGAAGCTTTCTTT. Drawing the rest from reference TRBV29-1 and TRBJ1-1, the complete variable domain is SAVISQKPSRDICQRGTSLTIQCQVDSQVTMMFWYRQQPGQSLTLIATANQGSEATYESGFVIDKFPISRPNLTFSTLTVSNMSPEDSSIYLCSVESGREAFFGQGTRLTVV.

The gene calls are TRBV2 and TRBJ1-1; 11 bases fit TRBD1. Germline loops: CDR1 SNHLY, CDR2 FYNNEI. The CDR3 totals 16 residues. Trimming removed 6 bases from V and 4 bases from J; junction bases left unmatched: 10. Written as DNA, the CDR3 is TGTGCCAGCAGCTCAGGCTGGGACAGGGGGACCACTGAAGCTTTCTTT. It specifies CASSSGWDRGTTEAFF.

The CDR3 DNA reads TGTGCCACCAGTGGCGAAAACTTTTACAATGAGCAGTTCTTC. Protein sequence: CATSGENFYNEQFF. The chain employs TRBV24-1 and TRBJ2-1; no firm D call. This CDR3 spans 14 amino acids. Trimming cost V 5 bases and J 4 bases, with 11 bases left between them. CDR1 is KGHDR, CDR2 SFDVKD, per germline.

Here the CDR3 reads CASSAFSSYNEQYF. The DNA of the CDR3 is TGTGCCAGCAGCGCCTTTAGCTCCTACAATGAGCAGTACTTC. The chain links TRBV7-2 to TRBJ2-1; unclear D gene. The tail of the sequence fits TRBJ2-7 better, so the J call may be wrong. The CDR3 has 14 residues. The germline V gene has CDR1 SGHTA and CDR2 FQGNSA.

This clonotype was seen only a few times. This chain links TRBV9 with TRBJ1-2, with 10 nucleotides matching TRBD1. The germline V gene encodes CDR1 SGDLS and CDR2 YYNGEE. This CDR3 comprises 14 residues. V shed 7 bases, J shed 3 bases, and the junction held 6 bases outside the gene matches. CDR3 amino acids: CASWGQGSDYGYTF. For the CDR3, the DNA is TGTGCCAGCTGGGGACAGGGGAGTGACTATGGCTACACCTTC.

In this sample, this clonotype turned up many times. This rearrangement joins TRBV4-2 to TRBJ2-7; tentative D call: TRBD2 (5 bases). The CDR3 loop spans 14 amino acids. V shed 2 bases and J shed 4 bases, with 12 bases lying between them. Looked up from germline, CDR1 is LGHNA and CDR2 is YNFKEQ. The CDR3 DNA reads TGTGCCAGCAGCCAACCACTAGGGAATTACGAGCAGTACTTC. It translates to CASSQPLGNYEQYF.

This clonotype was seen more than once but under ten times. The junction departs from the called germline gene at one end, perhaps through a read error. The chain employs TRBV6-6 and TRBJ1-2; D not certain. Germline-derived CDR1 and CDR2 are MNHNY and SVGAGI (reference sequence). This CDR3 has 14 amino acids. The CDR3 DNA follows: TGTACCAGCAGCCGAGTCCCGTCCGTTGCTGGCTACACCTTC. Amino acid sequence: CTSSRVPSVAGYTF.

CDR3 sequence reads: CASSSQDRGHEKLFF. In DNA form, the CDR3 reads TGTGCCAGCAGCTCCCAAGACAGGGGTCATGAAAAACTGTTTTTT. The chain recombines TRBV7-8 with TRBJ1-4; 8 bases map to TRBD1. The junction had 7 bases not matched to a gene; V was cut back by 4 bases and J by 6 bases. The V gene's germline CDR1 is SGHVS and CDR2 FQNEAQ. The CDR3 is 15 residues long.

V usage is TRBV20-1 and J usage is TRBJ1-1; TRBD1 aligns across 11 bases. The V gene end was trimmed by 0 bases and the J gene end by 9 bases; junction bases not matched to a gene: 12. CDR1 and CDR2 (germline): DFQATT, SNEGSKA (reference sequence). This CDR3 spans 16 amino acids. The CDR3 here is CSARDVRTGGGEKAFF. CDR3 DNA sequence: TGCAGTGCTAGAGATGTAAGGACAGGGGGCGGGGAAAAAGCTTTCTTT.

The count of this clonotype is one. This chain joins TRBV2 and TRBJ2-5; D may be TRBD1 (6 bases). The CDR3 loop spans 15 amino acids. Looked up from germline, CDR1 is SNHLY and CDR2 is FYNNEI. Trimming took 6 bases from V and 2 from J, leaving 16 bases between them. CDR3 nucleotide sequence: TGTGCCAGCAGAACTTTACAGGGTTATCAAGAGACCCAGTACTTC. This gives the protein CASRTLQGYQETQYF.

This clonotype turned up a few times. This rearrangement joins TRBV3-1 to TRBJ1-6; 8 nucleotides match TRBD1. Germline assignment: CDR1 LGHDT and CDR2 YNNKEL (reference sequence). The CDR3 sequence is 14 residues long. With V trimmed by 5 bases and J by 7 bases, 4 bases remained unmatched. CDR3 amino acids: CASSKRQGNSPLHF. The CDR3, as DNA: TGTGCCAGCAGCAAACGACAGGGGAATTCACCCCTCCACTTT.

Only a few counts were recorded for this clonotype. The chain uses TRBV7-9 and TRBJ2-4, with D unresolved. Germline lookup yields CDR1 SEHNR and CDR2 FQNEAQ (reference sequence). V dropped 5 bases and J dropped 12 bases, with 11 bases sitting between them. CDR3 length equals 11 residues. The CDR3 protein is CASSTARGQYF. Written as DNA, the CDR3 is TGTGCCAGCAGCACCGCGCGTGGTCAGTACTTC.

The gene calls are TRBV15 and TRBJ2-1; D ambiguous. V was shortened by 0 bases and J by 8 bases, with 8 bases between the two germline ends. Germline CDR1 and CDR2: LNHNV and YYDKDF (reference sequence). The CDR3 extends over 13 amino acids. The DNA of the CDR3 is TGTGCCACCAGCAGAGATTTTGGGGATGAGCAGTTCTTC. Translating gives CATSRDFGDEQFF.

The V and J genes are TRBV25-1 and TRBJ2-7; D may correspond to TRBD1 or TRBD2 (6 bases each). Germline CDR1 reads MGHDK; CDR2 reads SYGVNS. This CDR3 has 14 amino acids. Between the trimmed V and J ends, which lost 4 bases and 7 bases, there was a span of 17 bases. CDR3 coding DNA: TGTGCCAGCAGTGGATTGGAGGGGGAATGGGAGCAGTACTTC. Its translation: CASSGLEGEWEQYF.

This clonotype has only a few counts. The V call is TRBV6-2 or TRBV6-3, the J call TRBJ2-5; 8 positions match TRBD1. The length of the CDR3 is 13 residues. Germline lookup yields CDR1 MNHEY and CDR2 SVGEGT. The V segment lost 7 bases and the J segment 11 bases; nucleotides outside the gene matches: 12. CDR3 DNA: TGTGCCAGCACCGCCGGACAGGGTTGGAAGCAGTACTTC. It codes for CASTAGQGWKQYF.